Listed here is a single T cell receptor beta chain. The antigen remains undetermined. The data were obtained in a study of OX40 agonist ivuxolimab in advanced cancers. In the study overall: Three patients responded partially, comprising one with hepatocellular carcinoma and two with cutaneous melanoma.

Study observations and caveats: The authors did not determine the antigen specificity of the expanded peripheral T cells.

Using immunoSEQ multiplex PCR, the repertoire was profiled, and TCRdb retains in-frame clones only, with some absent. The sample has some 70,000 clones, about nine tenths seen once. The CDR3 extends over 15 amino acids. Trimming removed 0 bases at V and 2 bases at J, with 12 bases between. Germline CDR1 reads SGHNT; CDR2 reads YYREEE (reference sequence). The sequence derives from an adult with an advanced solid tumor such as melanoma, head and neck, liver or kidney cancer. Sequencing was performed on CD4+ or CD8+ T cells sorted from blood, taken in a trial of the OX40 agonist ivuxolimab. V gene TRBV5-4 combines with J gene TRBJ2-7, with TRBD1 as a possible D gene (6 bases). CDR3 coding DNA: TGTGCCAGCAGCTTGGGGGGGCAGGCAACCTACGAGCAGTACTTC. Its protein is CASSLGGQATYEQYF.